The 14 T cell receptor beta chains given below trace back to one sample, sequenced in a study of CD8+ T cells in alopecia areata (dated by TCRdb to about 2018). The library was built by means of the immunoSEQ multiplex PCR assay. RNA was extracted from all samples and reverse transcribed into cDNA as template for TCR sequencing. This is the immuneACCESS table as TCRdb keeps it, with only in-frame sequences that have V and J called. A part of the clones is gone; compared with another copy, unresolved V genes explain less than half, and the rest is unexplained. Listed for this sample are under 350,000 clones, none observed only a single time. The ten biggest clones cover more than 0.95% of the sample. Cells from mouse cutaneous lymph nodes were pooled, stained for CD4, CD8alpha, NKG2D, NKG2ACE and other markers, and then sorted on a BD Influx. The sample taken for sequencing was CD4+ T cells sorted from a lymph node. The receptors originated from a C3H/HeJ mouse with alopecia areata. Mice belonging to this strain carry MHC haplotype H2-k.

In this sample, this clone turned up a few times. The listed genes are named as in mouse. The CDR3 is cut off 4 residues early in the read; its end comes from the germline J gene. The sample holds other DNA sequences that translate to the same CDR3. The V and J genes are TRBV1 and TRBJ2-7, with 8 bases identical to TRBD2. V was pared by 0 bases and J by 0 bases, with 4 bases of the junction left unmatched. Germline CDR1 and CDR2: NSQYPW and LRSPGD (reference sequence). The CDR3 consists of 16 residues. CDR3 sequence: CTCSADLGGSSYEQYF. CDR3 DNA, as far as it was read: TGCACCTGCAGTGCAGACCTGGGGGGCTCCTCCTAT.

This clone was counted only a few times. Mouse gene names and germline throughout. Sequencing ends 4 residues short of the CDR3 end; the germline J gene provides the rest. This sample includes further DNA sequences coding for the same CDR3. The rearrangement uses TRBV13-3 and TRBJ2-2; D unclear. V was pared by 2 bases and J by 1 base, with 6 bases between. The CDR3 totals 14 residues. Germline values: CDR1 NNHDY, CDR2 SYVADS. CDR3 protein: CASSDHRNTGQLYF. The DNA read from the CDR3 is TGTGCCAGCAGTGACCACAGAAACACCGGG.

This clone was seen more than once but under ten times. Gene and germline names: mouse. Sequencing ends 4 residues short of the CDR3 end; the germline J gene provides the rest. The chain employs TRBV19 and TRBJ2-7; 11 bases align to TRBD1. The germline CDR1 and CDR2 sequences are FNHDT and SITEND (reference sequence). The CDR3 has 14 residues. The CDR3 DNA, read in part, is TGTGCCAGCAGTATTTGGGACAGGGGGTAT. Translated, it gives CASSIWDRGY. The full-length CDR3 reads as CASSIWDRGYEQYF.

As for this clone: Germline and genes: mouse. The read ends 4 residues shy of where the CDR3 ends; the end is completed using the germline J gene. The chain combines TRBV31 with TRBJ2-7; 12 bases map to TRBD2. In germline, CDR1 is GKSSPN, CDR2 SITVG. There are 15 residues in the CDR3. The CDR3 spells CAWSLETGGAYEQYF. CDR3 DNA (partial): TGTGCCTGGAGTCTAGAGACTGGGGGGGCTTAT.

This clone was counted between two and nine times. The gene names given are mouse names. The read is 4 residues too short to cover the CDR3 end, so that end is filled in from the germline J gene. Other DNA sequences in the same sample also yield this CDR3. This rearrangement joins TRBV31 to TRBJ1-2, with D perhaps TRBD1 (5 bases). CDR3 length: 14 residues. V lost 0 bases, J lost 0 bases, and 8 bases lay in between. CDR1 is GKSSPN, CDR2 SITVG, per germline. The DNA read from the CDR3 is TGTGCCTGGAGTCTCGACAGTGCAAACTCC. It is translated as CAWSLDSANS. The whole CDR3 is CAWSLDSANSDYTF. The entire variable domain, with the rest obtained from reference TRBV31 and TRBJ1-2, is as follows: AQTIHQWPVAEIKAVGSPLSLGCTIKGKSSPNLYWYWQATGGTLQQLFYSITVGQVESVVQLNLSASRPKDDQFILSTEKLLLSHSGFYLCAWSLDSANSDYTFGSGTRLLVI.

As to this clone: The genes and germline here are from mouse. The missing CDR3 end, 4 residues past where the read stops, is filled in from the germline J gene. This rearrangement joins TRBV31 to TRBJ2-3, with D perhaps matching TRBD1 (6 bases). Germline loops: CDR1 GKSSPN, CDR2 SITVG. The CDR3 runs to 14 residues. Trimming took 3 bases from V and 0 from J, leaving 10 bases between them. The CDR3 sequence: CAWSGQTSAETLYF. Partial CDR3 DNA: TGTGCCTGGAGCGGACAGACTAGTGCAGAA.

This clone has more than one count but fewer than ten. Gene names denote mouse genes. The CDR3 extends 4 residues past the end of the read, so its final part is completed from the germline J gene. The chain uses TRBV1 and TRBJ2-2, with TRBD2 matching 10 bases. The CDR3 covers 17 residues. The germline gives CDR1 NSQYPW, CDR2 LRSPGD (reference sequence). J was trimmed by 3 bases and V by 3 bases; bases with no gene match: 7. The CDR3 region is CTCSAGWGGADTGQLYF. The CDR3 bases that were read are TGCACCTGCAGTGCTGGCTGGGGGGGCGCAGACACCGGG.

Worth noting for this clone: Germline and genes: mouse. The read ends 4 residues early relative to the CDR3; the germline J gene fills the gap. At the DNA level, this CDR3 is encoded by other sequences in the same sample as well. V gene TRBV13-2 combines with J gene TRBJ2-3; 8 bases agree with TRBD2. Germline CDR1 is NNHNN and CDR2 is SYGAGS (reference sequence). This CDR3 is built from 16 residues. The V segment lost 0 bases and the J segment 0 bases; nucleotides outside the gene matches: 3. CDR3 loop: CASGDGLGGSAETLYF. CDR3 bases read: TGTGCCAGCGGTGATGGGCTGGGGGGAAGTGCAGAA.

About this clone: The genes are named according to mouse. Read data end 4 residues before the CDR3 end; the end is taken from the germline J gene. The rearrangement uses TRBV13-1 and TRBJ2-3; tentative D call: TRBD1 (6 bases). The CDR3 runs 13 residues. Germline V gives CDR1 NSHNY, CDR2 SYGAGN. V was clipped by 5 bases and J by 2 bases, with 9 bases between them. Incomplete CDR3 DNA: TGTGCCAGCAGGAGGGACAATGCAGAA. Translation: CASRRDNAE. The full CDR3 sequence reads CASRRDNAETLYF.

This clone was seen a few times. Any gene name here is a mouse gene name. The CDR3 is cut off 4 residues early in the read; its end comes from the germline J gene. The chain links TRBV13-2 to TRBJ1-1, with 11 positions matching TRBD1. This CDR3 is 14 amino acids long. The germline gives CDR1 NNHNN, CDR2 SYGAGS (reference sequence). Trimming took 10 bases from V and 4 from J; bases not matched to a gene: 9. The sequenced part of the CDR3 DNA is TGTGCCGTGACCCGGGACAGGGGGGCCACA. Its translation is CAVTRDRGAT. The CDR3 reads in full as CAVTRDRGATEVFF.

This clone showed up just a few times. The gene names given are mouse names. The CDR3 goes on 4 residues after the read ends, and that part is filled in from the germline J gene. This chain joins TRBV14 and TRBJ2-5; 9 bases map to TRBD1. The trim removed 5 bases at V and 1 base at J, leaving 8 bases unmatched. This CDR3 comprises 16 residues. Looked up from germline, CDR1 is SGHDT and CDR2 is FRDEAV. The DNA read from the CDR3 is TGTGCCAGCAGCCTCACAGGGGGCGCAGACCAAGAC. It translates to CASSLTGGADQD. The entire CDR3 protein is CASSLTGGADQDTQYF.

Remarks on this clone: Mouse gene names and germline throughout. The read ends 4 residues shy of where the CDR3 ends; the end is completed using the germline J gene. The chain has TRBV5 and TRBJ2-3, with 9 bases matching TRBD2. The CDR3 is made up of 16 amino acids. The V segment lost 1 base and the J segment 1 base; nucleotides outside the gene matches: 3. CDR1 and CDR2 (germline): LGHNA, YNLKQL (reference sequence). The part of the CDR3 DNA that was read is TGTGCCAGCAGCCAAGCTGGGGGGGTACGTGCAGAA. Protein sequence: CASSQAGGVRAE. The whole CDR3 region reads CASSQAGGVRAETLYF.

This clone was counted between two and nine times. Genes and germline are mouse. The CDR3 end falls 4 residues outside the read, so it is completed with the germline J gene. The chain has TRBV13-1 and TRBJ2-7; 7 bases are a match to TRBD2. The germline CDR1 and CDR2 sequences are NSHNY and SYGAGN. This CDR3 comprises 15 residues. The CDR3 sequence: CASSDVARGGYEQYF. The CDR3 DNA, read in part, is TGTGCCAGCAGTGATGTCGCCCGGGGGGGGTAT.

This clone was found many times. Any gene name here is a mouse gene name. Read data end 4 residues before the CDR3 end; the end is taken from the germline J gene. This CDR3 is also generated by other DNA sequences in the sample. J is TRBJ2-7 and V is TRBV19, with TRBD2 matching over 13 bases. The CDR3 is 14 residues long. Germline-derived CDR1 and CDR2 are FNHDT and SITEND (reference sequence). With 4 bases clipped from V and 3 bases from J, the junction kept 1 base outside the gene matches. CDR3 in amino acids: CASSRDWGGYEQYF. The DNA read from the CDR3 is TGTGCCAGCAGTCGGGACTGGGGGGGCTAT. The variable domain in full, completed from reference TRBV19 and TRBJ2-7, reads GGIITQTPKFLIGQEGQKLTLKCQQNFNHDTMYWYRQDSGKGLRLIYYSITENDLQKGDLSEGYDASREKKSSFSLTVTSAQKNEMAVFLCASSRDWGGYEQYFGPGTRLTVL.